The present entry profiles one TCR beta chain with its context. What it recognizes is unknown. The sample originates from a study of T-cell reconstitution after alpha-beta-depleted transplantation in children. Unique molecular identifiers were incorporated during preparation of the TCRbeta library. Each CDR3 protein is one row after TCRdb ran MiXCR on the PCR reads. The repertoire holds about a million distinct CDR3 sequences, with 25% to 30% as singletons. The study's findings and limits: Reportedly, roughly two months post-transplant, alpha-beta T cells arose from several hundred expanded graft clones. Some patients' high day-60 TCRbeta diversity was traced to surviving recipient T cells and thymic progenitors. The authors attributed T-cell counts and diversity one year after transplant mostly to newly produced T cells.

CDR1 and CDR2 from the germline V gene are MNHEY and SVGEGT. The germline V and J ends were trimmed by 0 bases and 6 bases, with 12 bases remaining between them. The CDR3 has 15 residues. The chain employs TRBV6-2 or TRBV6-3 and TRBJ1-5; weak D call: TRBD1 (6 bases). Material: PBMCs, mostly from graft donor cells, obtained 360 days after TCRalphabeta/CD19-depleted stem cell transplant. The clonotype was recovered from a boy younger than two who had a stem cell transplant for SCID, so the T cells may come from the graft donor. This chain's CDR3 is CASSYSLHRVQPQHF. For the CDR3, the DNA is TGTGCCAGCAGTTACTCGTTGCACAGGGTTCAGCCCCAGCATTTT.